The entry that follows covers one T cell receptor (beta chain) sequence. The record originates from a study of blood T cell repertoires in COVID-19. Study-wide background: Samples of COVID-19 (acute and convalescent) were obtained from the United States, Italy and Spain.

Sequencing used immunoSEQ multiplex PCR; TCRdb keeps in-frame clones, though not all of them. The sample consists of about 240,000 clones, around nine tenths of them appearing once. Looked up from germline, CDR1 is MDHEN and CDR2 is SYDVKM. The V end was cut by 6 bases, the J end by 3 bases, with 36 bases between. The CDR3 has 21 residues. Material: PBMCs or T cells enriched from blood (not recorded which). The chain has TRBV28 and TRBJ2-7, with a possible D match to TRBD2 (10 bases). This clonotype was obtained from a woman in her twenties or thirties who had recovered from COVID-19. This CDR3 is CASRRDRVDWLAGELGYEQYF. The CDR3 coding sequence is TGTGCCAGCAGGCGGGACAGGGTGGATTGGCTAGCGGGAGAATTGGGCTACGAGCAGTACTTC.